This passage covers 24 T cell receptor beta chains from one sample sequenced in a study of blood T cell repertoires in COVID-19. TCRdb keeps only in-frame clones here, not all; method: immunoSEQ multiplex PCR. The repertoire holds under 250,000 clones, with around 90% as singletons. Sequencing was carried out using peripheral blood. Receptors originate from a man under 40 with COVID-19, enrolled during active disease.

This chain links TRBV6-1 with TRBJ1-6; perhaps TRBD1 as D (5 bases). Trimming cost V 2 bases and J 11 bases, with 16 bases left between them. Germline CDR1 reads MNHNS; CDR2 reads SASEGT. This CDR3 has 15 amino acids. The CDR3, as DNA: TGTGCCAGCAGTGAACATGCCGGCGGGACGGCACCCCTCCACTTT. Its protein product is CASSEHAGGTAPLHF.

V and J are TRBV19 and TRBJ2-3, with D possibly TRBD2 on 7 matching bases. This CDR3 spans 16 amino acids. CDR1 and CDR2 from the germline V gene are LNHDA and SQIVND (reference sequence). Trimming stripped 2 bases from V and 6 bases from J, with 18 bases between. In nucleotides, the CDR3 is TGTGCCAGTAGTATAAGGAGGGGGGGCACCCCCGATACGCAGTATTTT. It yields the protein CASSIRRGGTPDTQYF.

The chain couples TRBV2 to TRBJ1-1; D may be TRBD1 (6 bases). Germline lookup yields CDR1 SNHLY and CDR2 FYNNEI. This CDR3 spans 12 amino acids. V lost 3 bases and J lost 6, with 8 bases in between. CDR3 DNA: TGTGCCAGCAGTGACAGGGGCCCTGAAGCTTTCTTT. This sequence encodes CASSDRGPEAFF.

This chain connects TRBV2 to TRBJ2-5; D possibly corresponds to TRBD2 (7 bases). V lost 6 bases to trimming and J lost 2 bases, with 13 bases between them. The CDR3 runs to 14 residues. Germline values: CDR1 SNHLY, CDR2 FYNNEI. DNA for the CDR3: TGTGCCAGCAGGAGGGGGGGAGCACAAGAGACCCAGTACTTC. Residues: CASRRGGAQETQYF.

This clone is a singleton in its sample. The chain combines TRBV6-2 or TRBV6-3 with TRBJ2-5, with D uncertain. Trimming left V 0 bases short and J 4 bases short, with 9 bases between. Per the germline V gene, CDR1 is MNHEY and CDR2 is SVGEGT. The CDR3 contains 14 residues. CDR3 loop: CASSYSSTPETQYF. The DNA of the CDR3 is TGTGCCAGCAGTTACTCGTCTACGCCAGAGACCCAGTACTTC.

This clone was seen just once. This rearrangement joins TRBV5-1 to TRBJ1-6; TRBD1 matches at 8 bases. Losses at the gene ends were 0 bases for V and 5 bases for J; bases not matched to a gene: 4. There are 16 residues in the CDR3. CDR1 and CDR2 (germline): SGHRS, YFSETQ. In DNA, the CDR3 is TGCGCCAGCAGCTTGGTCGCAGGGGGCGATAATTCACCCCTCCACTTT. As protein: CASSLVAGGDNSPLHF.

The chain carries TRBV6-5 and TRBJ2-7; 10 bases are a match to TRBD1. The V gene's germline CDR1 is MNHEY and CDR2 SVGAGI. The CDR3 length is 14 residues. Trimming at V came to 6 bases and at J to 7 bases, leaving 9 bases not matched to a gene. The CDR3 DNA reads TGTGCCAGCAGGGGGGACAGGGGAAATTGGGAGCAGTACTTC. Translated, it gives CASRGDRGNWEQYF.

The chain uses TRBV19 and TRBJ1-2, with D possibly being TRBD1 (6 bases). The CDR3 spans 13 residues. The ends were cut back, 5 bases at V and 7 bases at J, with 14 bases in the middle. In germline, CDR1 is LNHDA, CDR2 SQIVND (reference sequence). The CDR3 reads CASSDRWGSGYTF. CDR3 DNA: TGTGCCAGTAGTGACAGGTGGGGAAGTGGCTACACCTTC.

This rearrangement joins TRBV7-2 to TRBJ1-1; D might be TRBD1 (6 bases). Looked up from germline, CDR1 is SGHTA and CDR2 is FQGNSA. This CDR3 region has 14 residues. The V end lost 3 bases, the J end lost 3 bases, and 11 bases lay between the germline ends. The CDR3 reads CASSFGQRYTEAFF. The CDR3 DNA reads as TGTGCCAGCAGCTTCGGACAGCGATACACTGAAGCTTTCTTT.

This chain's CDR3 is CASSQVGAGDGYTF. DNA for the CDR3: TGTGCCAGCAGCCAAGTGGGGGCAGGGGATGGCTACACCTTC. The chain employs TRBV3-1 (or the pseudogene TRBV3-2) and TRBJ1-2; D is possibly TRBD1 (6 bases). Germline V gene data show CDR1 as LGHDT and CDR2 as YNNKEL (reference sequence). V was pared by 1 base and J by 6 bases, with 12 bases between. The CDR3 loop spans 14 amino acids.

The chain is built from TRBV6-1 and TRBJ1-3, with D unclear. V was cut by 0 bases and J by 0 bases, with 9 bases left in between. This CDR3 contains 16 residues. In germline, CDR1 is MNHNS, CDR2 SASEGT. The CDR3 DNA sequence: TGTGCCAGCAGTGAAGCCCCCAGGCTCTCTGGAAACACCATATATTTT. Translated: CASSEAPRLSGNTIYF.

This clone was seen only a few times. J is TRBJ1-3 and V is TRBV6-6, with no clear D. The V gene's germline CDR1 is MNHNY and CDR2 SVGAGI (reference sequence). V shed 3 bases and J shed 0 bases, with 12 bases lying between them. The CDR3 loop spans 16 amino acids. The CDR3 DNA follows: TGTGCCAGCAGTTATGTCCGAGGCCGCTCTGGAAACACCATATATTTT. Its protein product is CASSYVRGRSGNTIYF.

The CDR3: CASSFSAVPTNEKLFF. In nucleotides, the CDR3 is TGTGCCAGCAGTTTTTCTGCGGTCCCAACTAATGAAAAACTGTTTTTT. The V gene is TRBV27, the J gene TRBJ1-4; D call uncertain. CDR3 size: 16 residues. The ends were cut back, 3 bases at V and 0 bases at J, with 11 bases in the middle. Germline V gene lookup returns CDR1 MNHEY and CDR2 SMNVEV (reference sequence).

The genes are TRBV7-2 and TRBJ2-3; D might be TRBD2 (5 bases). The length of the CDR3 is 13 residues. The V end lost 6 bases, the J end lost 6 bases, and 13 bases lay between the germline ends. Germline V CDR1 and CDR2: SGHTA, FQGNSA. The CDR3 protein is CASSNGLWDTQYF. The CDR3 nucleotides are TGTGCCAGCAGTAACGGACTGTGGGATACGCAGTATTTT.

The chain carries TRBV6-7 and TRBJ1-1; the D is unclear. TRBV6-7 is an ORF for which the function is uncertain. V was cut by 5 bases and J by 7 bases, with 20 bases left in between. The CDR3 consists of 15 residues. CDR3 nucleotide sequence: TGTGCCAGCAGTCCACGGGTTTATAGTGGGAGTGAAGCTTTCTTT. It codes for CASSPRVYSGSEAFF.

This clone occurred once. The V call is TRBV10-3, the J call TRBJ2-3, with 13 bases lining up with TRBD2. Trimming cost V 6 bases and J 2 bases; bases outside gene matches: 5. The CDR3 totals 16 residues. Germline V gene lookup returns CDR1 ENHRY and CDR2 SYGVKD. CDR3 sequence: CAISSGLAGNTDTQYF. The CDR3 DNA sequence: TGTGCCATCAGCTCGGGACTAGCGGGGAACACAGATACGCAGTATTTT.

DNA for the CDR3: TGTGCCAGCAGTTACTCTCAGGGGGTACGGGAAAAACTGTTTTTT. It specifies CASSYSQGVREKLFF. The gene calls are TRBV6-5 and TRBJ1-4; 7 positions match TRBD1. Germline V lookup: CDR1 MNHEY, CDR2 SVGAGI. The CDR3 spans 15 residues. V was clipped by 0 bases and J by 8 bases; unmatched bases: 6.

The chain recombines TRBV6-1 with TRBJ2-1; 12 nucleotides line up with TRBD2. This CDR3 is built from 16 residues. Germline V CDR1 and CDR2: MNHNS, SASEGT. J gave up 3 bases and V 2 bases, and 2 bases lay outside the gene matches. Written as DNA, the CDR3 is TGTGCCAGCAGTGAACTAGCGGGGGGGCTCTACAATGAGCAGTTCTTC. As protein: CASSELAGGLYNEQFF.

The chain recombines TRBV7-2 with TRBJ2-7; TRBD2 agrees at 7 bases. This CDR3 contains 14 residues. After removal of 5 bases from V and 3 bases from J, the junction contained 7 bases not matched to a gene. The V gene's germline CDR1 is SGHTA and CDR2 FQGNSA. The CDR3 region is CASSPPWGGYEQYF. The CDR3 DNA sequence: TGTGCCAGCAGCCCCCCGTGGGGGGGCTACGAGCAGTACTTC.

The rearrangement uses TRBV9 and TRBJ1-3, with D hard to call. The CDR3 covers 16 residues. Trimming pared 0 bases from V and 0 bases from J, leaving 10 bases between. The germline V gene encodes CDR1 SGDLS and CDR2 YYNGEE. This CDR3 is CASSVDSGPSGNTIYF. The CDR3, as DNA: TGTGCCAGCAGCGTAGATAGCGGACCCTCTGGAAACACCATATATTTT.

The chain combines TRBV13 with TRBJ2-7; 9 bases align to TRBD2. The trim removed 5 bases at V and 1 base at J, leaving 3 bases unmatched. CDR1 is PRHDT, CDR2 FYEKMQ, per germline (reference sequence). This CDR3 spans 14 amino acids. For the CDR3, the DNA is TGTGCCAGCAGCGAGCGGGGGGCATCCTACGAGCAGTACTTC. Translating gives CASSERGASYEQYF. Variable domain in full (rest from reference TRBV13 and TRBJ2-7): AAGVIQSPRHLIKEKRETATLKCYPIPRHDTVYWYQQGPGQDPQFLISFYEKMQSDKGSIPDRFSAQQFSDYHSELNMSSLELGDSALYFCASSERGASYEQYFGPGTRLTVT.

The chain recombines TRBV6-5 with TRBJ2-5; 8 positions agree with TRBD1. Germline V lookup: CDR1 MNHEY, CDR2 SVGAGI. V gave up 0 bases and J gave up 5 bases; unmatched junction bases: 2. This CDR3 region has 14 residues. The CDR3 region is CASSYSDRAETQYF. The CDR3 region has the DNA TGTGCCAGCAGTTACTCGGACAGGGCTGAGACCCAGTACTTC.

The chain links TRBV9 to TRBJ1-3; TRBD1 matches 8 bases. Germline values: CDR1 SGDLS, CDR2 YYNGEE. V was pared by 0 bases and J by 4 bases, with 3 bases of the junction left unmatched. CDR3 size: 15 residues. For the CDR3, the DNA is TGTGCCAGCAGCGTAGGCAGGACAGGGGGAAACACCATATATTTT. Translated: CASSVGRTGGNTIYF.

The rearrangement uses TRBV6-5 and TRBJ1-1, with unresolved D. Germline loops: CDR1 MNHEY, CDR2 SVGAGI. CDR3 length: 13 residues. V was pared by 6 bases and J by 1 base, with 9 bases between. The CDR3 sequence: CASSSTPNTEAFF. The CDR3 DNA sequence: TGTGCCAGCAGCTCAACACCGAACACTGAAGCTTTCTTT.